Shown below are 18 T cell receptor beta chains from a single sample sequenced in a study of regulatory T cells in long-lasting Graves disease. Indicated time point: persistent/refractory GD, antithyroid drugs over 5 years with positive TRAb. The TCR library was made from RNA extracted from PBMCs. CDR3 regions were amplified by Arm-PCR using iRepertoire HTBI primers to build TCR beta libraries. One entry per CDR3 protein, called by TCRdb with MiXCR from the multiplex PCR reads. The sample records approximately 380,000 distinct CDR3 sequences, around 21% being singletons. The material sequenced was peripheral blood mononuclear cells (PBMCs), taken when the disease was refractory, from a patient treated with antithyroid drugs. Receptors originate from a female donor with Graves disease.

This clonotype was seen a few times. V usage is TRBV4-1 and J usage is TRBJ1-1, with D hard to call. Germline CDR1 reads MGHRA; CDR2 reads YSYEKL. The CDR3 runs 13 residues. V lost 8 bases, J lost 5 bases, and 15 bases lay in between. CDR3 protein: CASSDPSRTEAFF. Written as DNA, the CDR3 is TGCGCCAGCTCTGACCCATCAAGGACTGAAGCTTTCTTT.

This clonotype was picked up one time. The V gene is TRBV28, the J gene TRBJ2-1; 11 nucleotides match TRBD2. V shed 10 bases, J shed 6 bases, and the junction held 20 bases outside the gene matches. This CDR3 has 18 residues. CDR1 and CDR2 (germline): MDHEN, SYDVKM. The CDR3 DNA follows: TGTGCCACCCGGGGAACAGGGATAGCGGGAGGGCCCATCAATGAGCAGTTCTTC. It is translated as CATRGTGIAGGPINEQFF.

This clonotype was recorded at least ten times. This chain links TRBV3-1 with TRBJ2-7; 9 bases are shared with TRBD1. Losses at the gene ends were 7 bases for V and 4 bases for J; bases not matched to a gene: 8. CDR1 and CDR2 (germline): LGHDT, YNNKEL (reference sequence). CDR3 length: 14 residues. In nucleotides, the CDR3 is TGTGCCAGCACACGGGGGACAGGGACGTACGAGCAGTACTTC. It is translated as CASTRGTGTYEQYF.

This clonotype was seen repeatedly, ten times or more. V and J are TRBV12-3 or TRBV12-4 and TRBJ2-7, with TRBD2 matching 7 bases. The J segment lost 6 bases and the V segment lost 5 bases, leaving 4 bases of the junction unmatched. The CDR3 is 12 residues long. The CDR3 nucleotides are TGTGCCAGCAGTCGTAGCGGGCGCGAGCAGTACTTC. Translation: CASSRSGREQYF.

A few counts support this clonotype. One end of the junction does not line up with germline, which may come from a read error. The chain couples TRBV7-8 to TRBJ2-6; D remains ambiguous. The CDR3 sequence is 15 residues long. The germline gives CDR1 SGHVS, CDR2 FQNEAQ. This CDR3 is CASSLVPSGTNVLTF. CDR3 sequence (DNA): TGTGCCAGCAGCTTAGTTCCGTCTGGGACCAACGTCCTGACTTTC.

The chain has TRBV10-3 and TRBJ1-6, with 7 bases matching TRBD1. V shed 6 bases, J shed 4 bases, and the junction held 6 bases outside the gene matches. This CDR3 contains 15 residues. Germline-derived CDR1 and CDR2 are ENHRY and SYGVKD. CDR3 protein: CAIRDDRAYNSPLHF. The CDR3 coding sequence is TGTGCCATCAGGGACGACAGGGCTTATAATTCACCCCTCCACTTT.

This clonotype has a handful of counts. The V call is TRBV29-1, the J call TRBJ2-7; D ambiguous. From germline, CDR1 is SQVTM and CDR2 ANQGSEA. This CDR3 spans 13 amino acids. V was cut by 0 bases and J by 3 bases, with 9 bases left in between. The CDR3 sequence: CSVEDPGHYEQYF. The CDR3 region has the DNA TGCAGCGTTGAAGATCCGGGCCACTACGAGCAGTACTTC.

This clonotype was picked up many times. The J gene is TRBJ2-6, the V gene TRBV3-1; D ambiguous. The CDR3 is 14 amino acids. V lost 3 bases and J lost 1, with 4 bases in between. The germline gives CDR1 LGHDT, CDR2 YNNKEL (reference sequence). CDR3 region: CASSQRSGANVLTF. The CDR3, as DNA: TGTGCCAGCAGCCAGCGTTCTGGGGCCAACGTCCTGACTTTC.

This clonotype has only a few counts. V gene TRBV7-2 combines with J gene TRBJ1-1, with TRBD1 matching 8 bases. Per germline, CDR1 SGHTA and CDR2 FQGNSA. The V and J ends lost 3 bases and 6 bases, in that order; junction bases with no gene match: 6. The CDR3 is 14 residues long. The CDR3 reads CASSFSGGAAEAFF. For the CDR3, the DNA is TGTGCCAGCAGCTTCTCAGGGGGCGCCGCTGAAGCTTTCTTT. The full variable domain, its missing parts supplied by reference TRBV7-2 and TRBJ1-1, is GAGVSQSPSNKVTEKGKDVELRCDPISGHTALYWYRQSLGQGLEFLIYFQGNSAPDKSGLPSDRFSAERTGGSVSTLTIQRTQQEDSAVYLCASSFSGGAAEAFFGQGTRLTVV.

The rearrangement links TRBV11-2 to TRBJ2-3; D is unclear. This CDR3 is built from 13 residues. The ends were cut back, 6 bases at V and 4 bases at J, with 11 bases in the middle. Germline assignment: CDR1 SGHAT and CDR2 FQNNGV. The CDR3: CASSSSGADTQYF. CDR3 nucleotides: TGTGCCAGCAGTTCGTCAGGCGCAGATACGCAGTATTTT.

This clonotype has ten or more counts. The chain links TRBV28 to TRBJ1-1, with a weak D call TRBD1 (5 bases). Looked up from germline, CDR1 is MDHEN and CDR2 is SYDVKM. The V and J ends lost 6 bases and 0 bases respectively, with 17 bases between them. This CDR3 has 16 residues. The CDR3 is CASRSGRGSVNTEAFF. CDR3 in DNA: TGTGCCAGCAGATCGGGAAGGGGCAGTGTGAACACTGAAGCTTTCTTT.

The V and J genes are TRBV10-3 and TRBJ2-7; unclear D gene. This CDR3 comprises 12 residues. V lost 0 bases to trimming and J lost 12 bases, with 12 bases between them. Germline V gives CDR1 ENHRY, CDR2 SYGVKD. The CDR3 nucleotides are TGTGCCATCAGTGAGTCGTACCAGGTTCGGTACTTC. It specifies CAISESYQVRYF.

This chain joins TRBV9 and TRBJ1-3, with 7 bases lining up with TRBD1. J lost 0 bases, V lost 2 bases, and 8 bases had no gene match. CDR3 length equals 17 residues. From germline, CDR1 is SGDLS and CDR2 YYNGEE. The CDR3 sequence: CASSVTGQQSSGNTIYF. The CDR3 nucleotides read TGTGCCAGCAGCGTGACGGGACAGCAGAGCTCTGGAAACACCATATATTTT. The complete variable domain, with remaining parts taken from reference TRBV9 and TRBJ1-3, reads DSGVTQTPKHLITATGQRVTLRCSPRSGDLSVYWYQQSLDQGLQFLIQYYNGEERAKGNILERFSAQQFPDLHSELNLSSLELGDSALYFCASSVTGQQSSGNTIYFGEGSWLTVV.

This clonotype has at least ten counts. The CDR3 bases are TGTGCCAGCAGTCTAAACGACAGGCGAGCTAACTATGGCTACACCTTC. This codes for CASSLNDRRANYGYTF. This chain uses TRBV28 with TRBJ1-2; TRBD1 is a possible D gene (6 bases). This CDR3 region has 16 residues. V gave up 5 bases and J gave up 0 bases, with 16 bases separating them. CDR1 MDHEN and CDR2 SYDVKM come from the germline V gene.

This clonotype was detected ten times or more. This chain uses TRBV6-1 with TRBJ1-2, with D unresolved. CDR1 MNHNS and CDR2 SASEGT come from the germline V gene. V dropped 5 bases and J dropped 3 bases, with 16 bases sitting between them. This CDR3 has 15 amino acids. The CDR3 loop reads CASSPPPDGYYGYTF. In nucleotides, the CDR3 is TGTGCCAGCAGTCCCCCCCCGGACGGATACTATGGCTACACCTTC.

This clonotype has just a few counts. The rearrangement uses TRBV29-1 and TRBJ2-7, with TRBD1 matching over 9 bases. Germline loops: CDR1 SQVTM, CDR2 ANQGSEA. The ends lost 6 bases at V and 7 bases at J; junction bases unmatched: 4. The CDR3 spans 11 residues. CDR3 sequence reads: CSVKDRGEQYF. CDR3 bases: TGCAGCGTGAAGGACAGGGGAGAGCAGTACTTC.

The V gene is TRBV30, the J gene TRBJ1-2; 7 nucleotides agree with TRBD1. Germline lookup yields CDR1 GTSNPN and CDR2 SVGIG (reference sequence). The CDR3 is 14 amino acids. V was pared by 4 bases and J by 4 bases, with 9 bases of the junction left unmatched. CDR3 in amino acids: CAWMPKGAGYGYTF. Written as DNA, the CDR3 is TGTGCCTGGATGCCCAAGGGGGCTGGCTATGGCTACACCTTC.

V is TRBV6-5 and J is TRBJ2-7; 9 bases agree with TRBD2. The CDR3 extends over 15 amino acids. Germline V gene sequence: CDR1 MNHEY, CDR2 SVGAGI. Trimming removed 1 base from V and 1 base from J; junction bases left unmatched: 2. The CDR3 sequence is CASSYLAGASYEQYF. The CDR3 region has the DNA TGTGCCAGCAGTTACTTAGCGGGAGCTTCCTACGAGCAGTACTTC.